The source of this TCR beta chain is a study of vaccination and CD4 T cells after COVID-19. The treatment was: approximately 10-day PBMC culture with coronavirus spike peptide pools or control peptides (ViraFEST assay). On this clonotype itself: Its antigen remains unidentified.

The CDR3 length is 13 residues. The ends were cut back, 3 bases at V and 4 bases at J, with 12 bases in the middle. Germline-derived CDR1 and CDR2 are DFQATT and SNEGSKA (reference sequence). The Oncomine TCR Beta short-read assay sequenced DNA from cultured CD4+ T cells. TCRdb processed the PCR reads anew with MiXCR; each CDR3 protein has one entry. The profile shows about 15,000 distinct CDR3 sequences, 51% of them singletons. The origin of this receptor is a human donor who had recovered from COVID-19. The sample was CD4+ T cells from blood, cultured in vitro. This chain connects TRBV20-1 to TRBJ1-1, with a weak D call TRBD1 (5 bases). CDR3 in amino acids: CSARRGFGTEAFF. CDR3 DNA sequence: TGCAGTGCTAGGAGGGGCTTTGGCACTGAAGCTTTCTTT.